The 5 T cell receptor beta chains reported below all come from one sample, sequenced in a study of metastatic and nonmetastatic thyroid tumors. All patients were untreated before thyroid surgery. TCRdb ran MiXCR on the PCR reads. The table includes over 40,000 clones, under 30% detected once. Sequencing was carried out using blood. All receptors come from a male donor with papillary thyroid cancer or a benign thyroid nodule (not recorded which). Some clones in this sample may be carry-over from other donors' samples.

The chain joins TRBV6-4 to TRBJ2-7, with D perhaps given as TRBD1 or TRBD2 (6 bases each). Between the trimmed V and J ends, which lost 3 bases and 0 bases, there was a span of 12 bases. The V gene's germline CDR1 is MRHNA and CDR2 SNTAGT. This CDR3 contains 15 residues. CDR3 nucleotide sequence: TGTGCCAGCAGTGAAACGGGGGCTAGCTCCTACGAGCAGTACTTC. Amino acid sequence: CASSETGASSYEQYF.

Many counts were recorded for this clone. This chain connects TRBV20-1 to TRBJ2-3, with D possibly being TRBD2 (6 bases). V was trimmed by 6 bases and J by 0 bases, leaving 13 bases between them. The CDR3 is made up of 14 amino acids. Germline V gene data show CDR1 as DFQATT and CDR2 as SNEGSKA (reference sequence). CDR3 sequence: CSATTTRSTDTQYF. In DNA, the CDR3 is TGCAGTGCGACTACGACTAGGAGCACAGATACGCAGTATTTT.

The genes are TRBV6-5 and TRBJ1-1; maybe TRBD1 (6 bases). CDR1 and CDR2 from the germline V gene are MNHEY and SVGAGI. The CDR3 runs to 14 residues. V shed 2 bases and J shed 5 bases, with 12 bases lying between them. CDR3 nucleotides: TGTGCCAGCAGTTACCGGACAGCGGGTACTGAAGCTTTCTTT. Translating gives CASSYRTAGTEAFF.

This sequence joins TRBV15 and TRBJ1-3; D may be TRBD1 (6 bases). With 0 bases removed from V and 0 bases from J, the gap between germline ends came to 15 bases. The germline V gene has CDR1 LNHNV and CDR2 YYDKDF (reference sequence). The CDR3 extends over 18 amino acids. Here the CDR3 DNA reads TGTGCCACCAGCAGAGATAGGGTACAGGGCCTCTCTGGAAACACCATATATTTT. Translated: CATSRDRVQGLSGNTIYF.

Regarding this clone: Since no conserved phenylalanine or tryptophan closes the CDR3, a read error is the likely cause. The J gene is TRBJ1-2, the V gene TRBV6-1; weak D call: TRBD1 (6 bases). V lost 6 bases and J lost 5, with 16 bases in between. Germline V gene sequence: CDR1 MNHNS, CDR2 SASEGT. The length of the CDR3 is 14 residues. The CDR3 coding sequence is TGTGCCAGCAGAGCACCGCACAGGGAATATGGCTACACCCTC. Residues: CASRAPHREYGYTL.